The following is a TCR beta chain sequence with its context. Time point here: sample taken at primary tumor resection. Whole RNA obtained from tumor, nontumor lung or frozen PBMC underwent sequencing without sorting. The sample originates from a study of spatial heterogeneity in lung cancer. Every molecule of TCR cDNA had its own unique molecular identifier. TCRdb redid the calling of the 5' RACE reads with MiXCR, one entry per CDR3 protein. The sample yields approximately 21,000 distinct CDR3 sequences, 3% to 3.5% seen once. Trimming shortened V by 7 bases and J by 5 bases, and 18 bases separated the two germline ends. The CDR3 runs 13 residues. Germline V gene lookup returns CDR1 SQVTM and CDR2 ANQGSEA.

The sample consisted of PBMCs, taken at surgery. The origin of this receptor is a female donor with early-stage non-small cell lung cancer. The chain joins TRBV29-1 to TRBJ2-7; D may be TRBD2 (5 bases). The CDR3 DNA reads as TGCAGCGCCTCACCGAAGGCGGGCGACGAGCAGTACTTC. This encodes CSASPKAGDEQYF.